The 16 T cell receptor beta chains in this list originate from one sample, sequenced in a study of cytotoxic CD8 clonotypes in ibrutinib-treated CLL (dated by TCRdb to 2020 to 2022). According to the study, the label for this sample's time point signals: about twelve months on ibrutinib. Library generation was performed with the immunoSEQ multiplex PCR assay. Not all clones reach the TCRdb copy of this immuneACCESS table, which keeps in-frame sequences only. Checked studies attribute under half of the gap to unresolved V genes and leave the rest unexplained. Recorded for this sample are around 200,000 clones; roughly 65% of them occurred a single time. Of the sample, approximately 6.3% falls within the top ten clones. The source was PBMCs, collected after 12 months of ibrutinib treatment. These receptors were taken from a human donor with chronic lymphocytic leukemia.

In DNA, the CDR3 is TGTGCCAGCAGCTTAGATAAGGGGACCCAGTACTTC. Its translation is CASSLDKGTQYF. The gene calls are TRBV7-8 and TRBJ2-5; unclear D gene. This CDR3 spans 12 amino acids. Looked up from germline, CDR1 is SGHVS and CDR2 is FQNEAQ. V lost 1 base and J 7 bases, leaving 7 bases between the germline ends.

The chain is built from TRBV5-5 and TRBJ2-5, with 8 bases fitting TRBD1. Germline V gene lookup returns CDR1 SGHKS and CDR2 YYEKEE (reference sequence). This CDR3 is 16 amino acids long. V dropped 3 bases and J dropped 2; count of bases not matched to a gene: 9. CDR3 residues: CASSSPGTGNQETQYF. The DNA for the CDR3 is TGTGCCAGCAGCTCCCCGGGGACAGGTAATCAAGAGACCCAGTACTTC.

This clone has a single count. The chain joins TRBV19 to TRBJ2-7; D could derive from TRBD1 or TRBD2 (5 bases each). Per the germline V gene, CDR1 is LNHDA and CDR2 is SQIVND (reference sequence). The CDR3 totals 15 residues. The V gene lost 5 bases and the J gene lost 0 bases, with 14 bases spanning the gap. DNA of the CDR3: TGTGCCAGTAGTTACCCGGCAGGGAGCTCCTACGAGCAGTACTTC. Its translation: CASSYPAGSSYEQYF.

The gene calls are TRBV7-9 and TRBJ2-5; D may be TRBD2 (5 bases). This CDR3 is built from 13 residues. Trimming left V 6 bases short and J 4 bases short, with 12 bases between. CDR1 and CDR2 (germline): SEHNR, FQNEAQ (reference sequence). In nucleotides, the CDR3 is TGTGCCAGCAGTCCAGCGGCACCAGAGACCCAGTACTTC. Translating it yields CASSPAAPETQYF.

This clone was seen more than once but under ten times. CDR3 loop: CAWSVYMDTEAFF. CDR3 sequence (DNA): TGTGCCTGGAGTGTATACATGGACACTGAAGCTTTCTTT. The V gene is TRBV30, the J gene TRBJ1-1; D gene ambiguous. The germline V and J ends were trimmed by 0 bases and 3 bases, with 8 bases remaining between them. This CDR3 has 13 amino acids. Germline V gene data show CDR1 as GTSNPN and CDR2 as SVGIG (reference sequence).

The chain has TRBV5-1 and TRBJ2-7; either TRBD1 or TRBD2 may fit D (5 bases each). Germline values: CDR1 SGHRS, CDR2 YFSETQ. V lost 4 bases, J lost 6 bases, and 23 bases lay in between. The CDR3 totals 16 residues. CDR3 coding DNA: TGCGCCAGCAGCGAGGGGCAGAGTCTACTTACCCTCGAGCAGTACTTC. Protein sequence: CASSEGQSLLTLEQYF. The variable domain in full, completed from reference TRBV5-1 and TRBJ2-7, reads KAGVTQTPRYLIKTRGQQVTLSCSPISGHRSVSWYQQTPGQGLQFLFEYFSETQRNKGNFPGRFSGRQFSNSRSEMNVSTLELGDSALYLCASSEGQSLLTLEQYFGPGTRLTVT.

The rearrangement joins TRBV30 to TRBJ1-4; a weak D match, TRBD1 (6 bases). The CDR3 consists of 13 residues. Per the germline V gene, CDR1 is GTSNPN and CDR2 is SVGIG (reference sequence). The V and J ends lost 0 bases and 10 bases respectively, with 12 bases between them. This chain's CDR3 is CAWSVQGGGKLFF. The CDR3 DNA sequence: TGTGCCTGGAGTGTACAGGGAGGAGGAAAACTGTTTTTT.

The chain couples TRBV9 to TRBJ1-3, with a possible D match to TRBD1 (5 bases). Germline V gene sequence: CDR1 SGDLS, CDR2 YYNGEE. The CDR3 sequence is 15 residues long. V was pared by 0 bases and J by 4 bases, with 11 bases between. The CDR3 loop is CASSVVGAGGNTIYF. In DNA form, the CDR3 reads TGTGCCAGCAGCGTAGTTGGGGCGGGAGGAAACACCATATATTTT.

This rearrangement joins TRBV6-5 to TRBJ1-2; 8 nucleotides agree with TRBD1. The germline V gene has CDR1 MNHEY and CDR2 SVGAGI. The V and J ends lost 7 bases and 3 bases, in that order; junction bases with no gene match: 10. The CDR3 spans 15 residues. The CDR3 bases are TGTGCCAGCACGAGAACAGGACAGGGAGACTATGGCTACACCTTC. This sequence encodes CASTRTGQGDYGYTF.

V is TRBV18 and J is TRBJ1-1; D unresolved. Germline V gives CDR1 KGHSH, CDR2 LQKENI. CDR3 size: 15 residues. The ends were cut back, 0 bases at V and 4 bases at J, with 12 bases in the middle. CDR3 in amino acids: CASSPPGSRSTEAFF. CDR3 sequence (DNA): TGTGCCAGCTCACCACCGGGCAGCAGATCCACTGAAGCTTTCTTT.

The V gene is TRBV6-5, the J gene TRBJ1-2; D is ambiguous. Trimming removed 2 bases from V and 4 bases from J, with 11 bases in between. Germline V gene lookup returns CDR1 MNHEY and CDR2 SVGAGI. This CDR3 has 14 amino acids. CDR3 protein: CASSYGQWGYGYTF. The CDR3 DNA reads TGTGCCAGCAGTTACGGGCAGTGGGGCTATGGCTACACCTTC.

The V gene is TRBV6-5, the J gene TRBJ1-2; D is perhaps TRBD1 (6 bases). The V gene's germline CDR1 is MNHEY and CDR2 SVGAGI. The CDR3 loop spans 14 amino acids. V was trimmed by 1 base and J by 4 bases, leaving 10 bases between them. DNA for the CDR3: TGTGCCAGCAGTTACTTCAGGGGTAGCTATGGCTACACCTTC. The encoded protein is CASSYFRGSYGYTF.

The chain has TRBV6-6 and TRBJ2-7, with a weak D call TRBD2 (6 bases). CDR3 length: 14 amino acids. V was clipped by 2 bases and J by 4 bases, with 12 bases between them. Germline V gives CDR1 MNHNY, CDR2 SVGAGI (reference sequence). CDR3 amino acids: CASSYGGIIYEQYF. The DNA for the CDR3 is TGTGCCAGCAGTTACGGGGGGATCATATACGAGCAGTACTTC.

The CDR3 DNA sequence: TGTGCCATCAGTGGCGACAGGGTTGATGGCTACACCTTC. The encoded protein is CAISGDRVDGYTF. The rearrangement joins TRBV10-3 to TRBJ1-2, with 7 bases fitting TRBD1. CDR1 ENHRY and CDR2 SYGVKD come from the germline V gene. Trimming removed 4 bases from V and 6 bases from J; junction bases left unmatched: 5. The CDR3 length is 13 residues.

This chain connects TRBV27 to TRBJ1-1; 10 positions agree with TRBD1. Looked up from germline, CDR1 is MNHEY and CDR2 is SMNVEV (reference sequence). CDR3 length equals 15 residues. Unmatched junction bases numbered 9, after V lost 2 bases and J lost 9 bases. CDR3 DNA: TGTGCCAGCAGTTTACCTGGGACAGGGGAGGATAAAGCTTTCTTT. Its protein is CASSLPGTGEDKAFF.

The chain combines TRBV6-1 with TRBJ1-5, with a possible D match to TRBD1 (6 bases). The CDR3 has 16 amino acids. Germline V gives CDR1 MNHNS, CDR2 SASEGT. V gave up 4 bases and J gave up 1 base, with 14 bases separating them. CDR3 sequence: CASSVYQGPSNQPQHF. CDR3 DNA: TGTGCCAGCAGTGTTTACCAGGGGCCAAGCAATCAGCCCCAGCATTTT.